The 21 T cell receptor beta chains below come from one sample, sequenced in a study of blood T cell repertoires in COVID-19. TCRdb keeps only in-frame clones here, not all; method: immunoSEQ multiplex PCR. The sample holds about 400,000 clones, roughly 86% seen once. The sequenced sample consisted of PBMCs or T cells enriched from blood (not recorded which). Source of these receptors: a woman aged 25 to 39 who had recovered from COVID-19.

As concerns this clone: The junction departs from the called germline gene at one end, perhaps through a read error. V usage is TRBV29-1 and J usage is TRBJ2-1, with D hard to call. The germline V gene has CDR1 SQVTM and CDR2 ANQGSEA. This CDR3 has 15 amino acids. The CDR3 DNA follows: TGCAGCGTCCCCTTCGAAGCAACCTCAAAAAATGCGCAGTTCTTC. It specifies CSVPFEATSKNAQFF.

The chain links TRBV5-1 to TRBJ1-1; perhaps TRBD1 as D (6 bases). There are 16 residues in the CDR3. Trimming took off 0 bases at V and 1 base at J, with 13 bases between the two ends. Per germline, CDR1 SGHRS and CDR2 YFSETQ. For the CDR3, the DNA is TGCGCCAGCAGCTTGGTGGGCTCAGGGGCGAACACTGAAGCTTTCTTT. Its translation is CASSLVGSGANTEAFF.

The chain is built from TRBV7-9 and TRBJ2-7, with D possibly being TRBD2 (6 bases). Per the germline V gene, CDR1 is SEHNR and CDR2 is FQNEAQ (reference sequence). The ends were cut back, 5 bases at V and 2 bases at J, with 13 bases in the middle. The CDR3 length is 14 residues. CDR3: CASSLRGGTYEQYF. Written as DNA, the CDR3 is TGTGCCAGCAGCCTCCGGGGAGGAACCTACGAGCAGTACTTC. Based on the CDR3 plus reference TRBV7-9 and TRBJ2-7, the full variable domain is DTGVSQNPRHKITKRGQNVTFRCDPISEHNRLYWYRQTLGQGPEFLTYFQNEAQLEKSRLLSDRFSAERPKGSFSTLEIQRTEQGDSAMYLCASSLRGGTYEQYFGPGTRLTVT.

The chain joins TRBV19 to TRBJ1-1; 7 bases fit TRBD1. The CDR3 consists of 10 residues. CDR1 and CDR2 from the germline V gene are LNHDA and SQIVND (reference sequence). With 9 bases clipped from V and 5 bases from J, the junction kept 0 bases outside the gene matches. The CDR3 nucleotides are TGTGCCAGACAGGGGACTGAAGCTTTCTTT. It encodes CARQGTEAFF.

The CDR3 DNA is TGTGCCAGCAGCCCTGCCGGGGGACGGAACGAGCAGTACTTC. Its protein product is CASSPAGGRNEQYF. V and J are TRBV7-8 and TRBJ2-7, with D perhaps matching TRBD2 (6 bases). CDR3 length: 14 residues. V gave up 5 bases and J gave up 5 bases, with 16 bases separating them. Germline CDR1 SGHVS, CDR2 FQNEAQ.

J is TRBJ2-5 and V is TRBV28; D might be TRBD2 (5 bases). Germline V gene sequence: CDR1 MDHEN, CDR2 SYDVKM. CDR3 size: 14 residues. Trimming took off 6 bases at V and 5 bases at J, with 16 bases between the two ends. The CDR3 DNA sequence: TGTGCCAGCAGCGAAACTACCCCGGGGGAGACCCAGTACTTC. Amino acids: CASSETTPGETQYF.

The chain combines TRBV7-9 with TRBJ2-1, with TRBD2 matching 8 bases. The germline V gene has CDR1 SEHNR and CDR2 FQNEAQ (reference sequence). This CDR3 is 12 amino acids long. Trimming at V came to 11 bases and at J to 6 bases, leaving 6 bases not matched to a gene. The CDR3 DNA reads TGTGCCTCCGGGGGGGGAGCCAATGAGCAGTTCTTC. Protein product: CASGGGANEQFF.

J is TRBJ1-3 and V is TRBV19; D call uncertain. The length of the CDR3 is 14 residues. Trimming removed 7 bases from V and 0 bases from J, with 10 bases in between. In germline, CDR1 is LNHDA, CDR2 SQIVND (reference sequence). The CDR3 loop reads CASNEGASGNTIYF. The CDR3 region has the DNA TGTGCCAGTAACGAGGGCGCCTCTGGAAACACCATATATTTT.

This rearrangement joins TRBV5-8 to TRBJ2-1; possible D gene TRBD2, 6 bases. V shed 4 bases and J shed 9 bases, with 17 bases lying between them. CDR1 is SGHTS and CDR2 is YDEGEE in the germline V gene. The length of the CDR3 is 14 residues. CDR3 sequence (DNA): TGTGCCAGCAGCGGCAGGGCGGTGGAGGGTGAGCAGTTCTTC. Its translation: CASSGRAVEGEQFF.

Written as DNA, the CDR3 is TGTGCCAGCAGAATCTTCGGGGAGGGTGCCTATGGCTACACCTTC. It is translated as CASRIFGEGAYGYTF. The J gene is TRBJ1-2, the V gene TRBV6-5; D gene uncertain. The V gene lost 6 bases and the J gene lost 4 bases, with 18 bases spanning the gap. Germline V gives CDR1 MNHEY, CDR2 SVGAGI. CDR3 size: 15 residues.

J is TRBJ2-7 and V is TRBV9; TRBD2 might be the D (5 bases). The CDR3 is made up of 12 amino acids. Trimming stripped 3 bases from V and 7 bases from J, with 11 bases between. Germline-derived CDR1 and CDR2 are SGDLS and YYNGEE. CDR3 amino acids: CASSGVGLEQYF. In nucleotides, the CDR3 is TGTGCCAGCAGCGGGGTCGGACTTGAGCAGTACTTC. Drawing the rest from reference TRBV9 and TRBJ2-7, the complete variable domain is DSGVTQTPKHLITATGQRVTLRCSPRSGDLSVYWYQQSLDQGLQFLIQYYNGEERAKGNILERFSAQQFPDLHSELNLSSLELGDSALYFCASSGVGLEQYFGPGTRLTVT.

This sequence joins TRBV13 and TRBJ2-1; D gene uncertain. Germline V gives CDR1 PRHDT, CDR2 FYEKMQ (reference sequence). V was pared by 10 bases and J by 9 bases, with 13 bases between. The CDR3 consists of 11 residues. The CDR3 bases are TGTGCCACCTTGCTGGGCAGTGAGCAGTTCTTC. It codes for CATLLGSEQFF. The complete variable domain, with remaining parts taken from reference TRBV13 and TRBJ2-1, reads AAGVIQSPRHLIKEKRETATLKCYPIPRHDTVYWYQQGPGQDPQFLISFYEKMQSDKGSIPDRFSAQQFSDYHSELNMSSLELGDSALYFCATLLGSEQFFGPGTRLTVL.

The chain joins TRBV5-1 to TRBJ2-7; 12 nucleotides match TRBD2. The CDR3 covers 13 residues. The junction had 3 bases not matched to a gene; V was cut back by 5 bases and J by 6 bases. Germline V lookup: CDR1 SGHRS, CDR2 YFSETQ. CDR3 nucleotides: TGCGCCAGCAGACTAGCGGGGGGCACCGAGCAGTACTTC. Its protein is CASRLAGGTEQYF.

This clone has only one observation. In DNA form, the CDR3 reads TGTGCCAGCAGCTACTCTTCACCCCTCCACTTT. Translation gives CASSYSSPLHF. The rearrangement joins TRBV7-9 to TRBJ1-6; the D is unclear. Looked up from germline, CDR1 is SEHNR and CDR2 is FQNEAQ (reference sequence). The germline V and J ends were trimmed by 4 bases and 9 bases, with 4 bases remaining between them. This CDR3 has 11 residues.

J is TRBJ1-6 and V is TRBV6-4; D gene ambiguous. CDR1 and CDR2 from the germline V gene are MRHNA and SNTAGT. The CDR3 covers 13 residues. Trimming removed 3 bases from V and 10 bases from J, with 10 bases in between. CDR3 sequence reads: CASSEEINSPLHF. CDR3 DNA sequence: TGTGCCAGCAGTGAGGAGATTAACTCACCCCTCCACTTT.

J is TRBJ1-6 and V is TRBV6-5, with D maybe TRBD1 (5 bases). The CDR3 has 15 residues. Germline V gene sequence: CDR1 MNHEY, CDR2 SVGAGI. Trimming pared 1 base from V and 8 bases from J, leaving 12 bases between. DNA of the CDR3: TGTGCCAGCAGTTACTACACAGGACCCGATTCACCCCTCCACTTT. Amino acids: CASSYYTGPDSPLHF.

The chain is built from TRBV27 and TRBJ1-2; TRBD1 is a possible D gene (6 bases). Germline V gene lookup returns CDR1 MNHEY and CDR2 SMNVEV (reference sequence). V shed 5 bases and J shed 5 bases, with 12 bases lying between them. This CDR3 contains 13 residues. CDR3 amino acids: CASSLETGYGYTF. The CDR3 nucleotides read TGTGCCAGCAGTCTTGAGACAGGTTATGGCTACACCTTC.

The chain uses TRBV10-3 and TRBJ1-6; tentative D call: TRBD1 (6 bases). V shed 6 bases and J shed 7 bases, with 10 bases lying between them. CDR3 length: 13 residues. Germline V CDR1 and CDR2: ENHRY, SYGVKD. CDR3 amino acids: CAIREGQNSPLHF. In DNA, the CDR3 is TGTGCCATCAGGGAAGGACAGAATTCACCCCTCCACTTT.

This clone was seen only once. This chain connects TRBV7-2 to TRBJ1-1; TRBD1 agrees at 11 bases. The CDR3 is 15 residues long. CDR1 is SGHTA and CDR2 is FQGNSA in the germline V gene. Trimming at V came to 4 bases and at J to 8 bases, leaving 9 bases not matched to a gene. In DNA form, the CDR3 reads TGTGCCAGCAGCTCATCCGGACAGGGGGCCCGGGAAGCTTTCTTT. Protein product: CASSSSGQGAREAFF.

The chain recombines TRBV7-9 with TRBJ2-2, with 10 bases that match TRBD2. Germline CDR1 is SEHNR and CDR2 is FQNEAQ (reference sequence). CDR3 length equals 14 residues. The ends lost 8 bases at V and 0 bases at J; junction bases unmatched: 0. The CDR3 coding sequence is TGTGCCAGCGGACTAGCGGCGAACACCGGGGAGCTGTTTTTT. This sequence encodes CASGLAANTGELFF.

This clone was seen a single time. The chain is built from TRBV23-1 and TRBJ1-6; no firm D call. TRBV23-1 is identified as an open reading frame with a role that is uncertain. Trimming removed 0 bases from V and 15 bases from J, with 9 bases in between. The CDR3 has 12 amino acids. DNA of the CDR3: TGCGCCAGCAGTCAATCCCCACAGAACCTCCACTTT. As protein: CASSQSPQNLHF.